Listed here are 27 T cell receptor beta chains from one sample, sequenced in a study of T cell responses to AZD1222 COVID-19 vaccine. Sequencing was performed with immunoSEQ multiplex PCR; in TCRdb, only in-frame clones are kept and a portion is missing. The data contain 90,000 to 150,000 clones, approximately 86% of them singletons. The source material was peripheral blood, sampled on day 0 of AZD1222 vaccination. The receptors come from an adult in good health.

The chain is built from TRBV7-9 and TRBJ2-2; D might be TRBD1 or TRBD2, each matching 5 bases. CDR1 SEHNR and CDR2 FQNEAQ come from the germline V gene (reference sequence). This CDR3 comprises 16 residues. V lost 5 bases to trimming and J lost 4 bases, with 17 bases between them. The CDR3 protein is CASSPPGPITTGELFF. Written as DNA, the CDR3 is TGTGCCAGCAGCCCTCCGGGACCAATTACCACCGGGGAGCTGTTTTTT.

CDR3 DNA: TGTGCCAGCAGCTTCGACACCGGGGAGCTGTTTTTT. Its translation is CASSFDTGELFF. The chain carries TRBV7-9 and TRBJ2-2; D gene unclear. In germline, CDR1 is SEHNR, CDR2 FQNEAQ (reference sequence). With 3 bases removed from V and 3 bases from J, the gap between germline ends came to 2 bases. There are 12 residues in the CDR3.

The V call is TRBV6-1, the J call TRBJ1-2; no reliable D call. V dropped 1 base and J dropped 8 bases, with 14 bases sitting between them. The CDR3 sequence is 14 residues long. The germline gives CDR1 MNHNS, CDR2 SASEGT. This CDR3 reads CASSEGKPDQGYTF. The CDR3 region has the DNA TGTGCCAGCAGTGAAGGGAAACCCGACCAAGGCTACACCTTC.

The genes are TRBV27 and TRBJ2-7; TRBD2 might be the D (6 bases). CDR1 is MNHEY, CDR2 SMNVEV, per germline (reference sequence). CDR3 length: 15 amino acids. V lost 8 bases and J 0 bases, leaving 17 bases between the germline ends. CDR3 region: CASRRPGLSSYEQYF. The DNA for the CDR3 is TGTGCCAGCCGTCGACCGGGACTGAGCTCCTACGAGCAGTACTTC.

This chain joins TRBV20-1 and TRBJ2-3, with 10 bases identical to TRBD2. This CDR3 has 17 amino acids. V shed 3 bases, J shed 2 bases, and the junction held 11 bases outside the gene matches. Germline V gene lookup returns CDR1 DFQATT and CDR2 SNEGSKA (reference sequence). CDR3 nucleotides: TGCAGTGCTAGTTCCGCTAGCGGGAGTACCCACACAGATACGCAGTATTTT. Translated, it gives CSASSASGSTHTDTQYF.

This clone was observed a few times. The chain joins TRBV7-9 to TRBJ1-6; a possible D gene is TRBD1 (5 bases). V lost 5 bases, J lost 10 bases, and 12 bases lay in between. The CDR3 totals 13 residues. Germline assignment: CDR1 SEHNR and CDR2 FQNEAQ (reference sequence). This CDR3 reads CASSPGPGSPLHF. CDR3 DNA: TGTGCCAGCAGCCCGGGGCCCGGGTCACCCCTCCACTTT.

The chain couples TRBV28 to TRBJ1-5; D may be TRBD1 (5 bases). The CDR3 has 15 residues. Germline CDR1 MDHEN, CDR2 SYDVKM. V was cut by 6 bases and J by 2 bases, with 14 bases left in between. CDR3 sequence (DNA): TGTGCCAGCAGGTTTCAGGGAGGAGGCAATCAGCCCCAGCATTTT. The encoded protein is CASRFQGGGNQPQHF.

The chain joins TRBV7-2 to TRBJ2-7; TRBD2 aligns across 8 bases. V lost 5 bases and J lost 0; bases outside the gene matches: 12. The CDR3 spans 17 residues. The germline V gene has CDR1 SGHTA and CDR2 FQGNSA. CDR3 residues: CASSLLLAGRGSYEQYF. The CDR3 bases are TGTGCCAGCAGCCTATTATTAGCGGGAAGGGGCTCCTACGAGCAGTACTTC.

The chain employs TRBV30 and TRBJ1-1, with 7 nucleotides matching TRBD1. CDR3 length: 13 amino acids. V lost 3 bases to trimming and J lost 4 bases; unmatched junction nucleotides: 5. Germline loops: CDR1 GTSNPN, CDR2 SVGIG (reference sequence). CDR3 loop: CAWRHTGATEAFF. The CDR3 DNA reads as TGTGCCTGGAGACACACAGGGGCCACTGAAGCTTTCTTT.

The gene calls are TRBV4-1 and TRBJ1-1; 7 bases line up with TRBD1. Germline lookup yields CDR1 MGHRA and CDR2 YSYEKL. With 4 bases clipped from V and 1 base from J, the junction kept 3 bases outside the gene matches. The CDR3 totals 14 residues. CDR3 DNA: TGCGCCAGCAGCCTGGGACAGTGGAACACTGAAGCTTTCTTT. It specifies CASSLGQWNTEAFF.

V usage is TRBV10-1 and J usage is TRBJ1-2, with TRBD1 as a possible D gene (5 bases). This CDR3 contains 12 residues. The V and J ends lost 6 bases and 5 bases respectively, with 10 bases between them. CDR1 and CDR2 from the germline V gene are WNHNN and SYGVQD (reference sequence). The CDR3 nucleotides are TGCGCCAGCAGCAGGGATCGGTATGGCTACACCTTC. Translation: CASSRDRYGYTF.

This clone has only one observation. The chain couples TRBV19 to TRBJ1-4, with D hard to call. The CDR3 is made up of 12 amino acids. The germline V and J ends were trimmed by 4 bases and 4 bases, with 4 bases remaining between them. In germline, CDR1 is LNHDA, CDR2 SQIVND (reference sequence). CDR3 protein: CASSNLNEKLFF. CDR3 bases: TGTGCCAGTAGTAACCTTAATGAAAAACTGTTTTTT.

The V call is TRBV2, the J call TRBJ1-6; no clear D gene. Germline V gene sequence: CDR1 SNHLY, CDR2 FYNNEI. CDR3 length: 13 amino acids. V dropped 8 bases and J dropped 3 bases, with 8 bases sitting between them. CDR3: CASLRSYNSPLHF. CDR3 sequence (DNA): TGTGCCAGCCTAAGGAGCTATAATTCACCCCTCCACTTT.

The chain joins TRBV24-1 to TRBJ2-5; D is perhaps TRBD1 (5 bases). The CDR3 totals 14 residues. V lost 2 bases to trimming and J lost 4 bases, with 10 bases between them. Germline V gives CDR1 KGHDR, CDR2 SFDVKD. DNA for the CDR3: TGTGCCACCAGTGATTCGACAGTGAGAGAGACCCAGTACTTC. Protein product: CATSDSTVRETQYF.

This chain connects TRBV7-4 to TRBJ2-7; 7 bases match TRBD1. CDR1 is SGHVT and CDR2 is SQSDAQ in the germline V gene. After removal of 5 bases from V and 6 bases from J, the junction contained 10 bases not matched to a gene. The CDR3 totals 14 residues. The CDR3 bases are TGTGCCAGCAGCCTTGACAGGGTTCAGGGCGAGCAGTACTTC. Translation: CASSLDRVQGEQYF.

The V gene is TRBV10-2, the J gene TRBJ1-1; possibly TRBD1 for D (6 bases). Trimming left V 5 bases short and J 10 bases short, with 20 bases between. The germline gives CDR1 WSHSY, CDR2 SAAADI. The CDR3 has 14 amino acids. Written as DNA, the CDR3 is TGCGCCAGCAGTTCGGACAGCCCGATGGGGGGAGCTTTCTTT. Translating it yields CASSSDSPMGGAFF.

CDR3 protein: CASTRNRGDTGELFF. In nucleotides, the CDR3 is TGTGCCAGTACCCGCAACAGGGGAGACACCGGGGAGCTGTTTTTT. This chain uses TRBV19 with TRBJ2-2, with TRBD1 matching 7 bases. The CDR3 is made up of 15 amino acids. CDR1 is LNHDA and CDR2 is SQIVND in the germline V gene (reference sequence). J gave up 3 bases and V 7 bases, and 8 bases lay outside the gene matches. Drawing the rest from reference TRBV19 and TRBJ2-2, the complete variable domain is DGGITQSPKYLFRKEGQNVTLSCEQNLNHDAMYWYRQDPGQGLRLIYYSQIVNDFQKGDIAEGYSVSREKKESFPLTVTSAQKNPTAFYLCASTRNRGDTGELFFGEGSRLTVL.

This sequence joins TRBV5-1 and TRBJ2-2, with 13 bases that match TRBD2. Trimming cost V 0 bases and J 8 bases; bases outside gene matches: 7. Germline V CDR1 and CDR2: SGHRS, YFSETQ. The CDR3 loop spans 17 amino acids. For the CDR3, the DNA is TGCGCCAGCAGCTTGGAGGCCACTAGCGGGAGGGCGGGGGAGCTGTTTTTT. It yields the protein CASSLEATSGRAGELFF.

This chain joins TRBV11-2 and TRBJ1-4, with 7 bases aligning to TRBD1. CDR1 SGHAT and CDR2 FQNNGV come from the germline V gene. The V gene end was trimmed by 0 bases and the J gene end by 5 bases; junction bases not matched to a gene: 3. This CDR3 has 15 residues. CDR3 DNA sequence: TGTGCCAGCAGCTTAGAAGGCAGGGGGAATGAAAAACTGTTTTTT. The encoded protein is CASSLEGRGNEKLFF.

The rearrangement links TRBV9 to TRBJ2-1, with D possibly being TRBD1 or TRBD2 (6 bases each). V lost 6 bases to trimming and J lost 5 bases, with 21 bases between them. Germline-derived CDR1 and CDR2 are SGDLS and YYNGEE. The CDR3 totals 16 residues. The CDR3 DNA is TGTGCCAGCACGGAGACCCTTTCGGGGGCGCACAATGAGCAGTTCTTC. The encoded protein is CASTETLSGAHNEQFF. The full variable domain, rest sourced from reference TRBV9 and TRBJ2-1, is DSGVTQTPKHLITATGQRVTLRCSPRSGDLSVYWYQQSLDQGLQFLIQYYNGEERAKGNILERFSAQQFPDLHSELNLSSLELGDSALYFCASTETLSGAHNEQFFGPGTRLTVL.

This clone was observed a few times. The chain recombines TRBV14 with TRBJ1-1; D ambiguous. The V end lost 2 bases, the J end lost 2 bases, and 15 bases lay between the germline ends. This CDR3 has 16 residues. Germline V gene data show CDR1 as SGHDN and CDR2 as FVKESK. The CDR3 sequence: CASSQPPGSVNTEAFF. The CDR3 DNA reads TGTGCCAGCAGCCAACCCCCGGGAAGCGTAAACACTGAAGCTTTCTTT.

The chain uses TRBV5-1 and TRBJ1-1; D unresolved. V was shortened by 0 bases and J by 0 bases, with 12 bases between the two germline ends. This CDR3 contains 16 residues. CDR1 and CDR2 from the germline V gene are SGHRS and YFSETQ. This chain's CDR3 is CASSLASSRMNTEAFF. The CDR3 DNA follows: TGCGCCAGCAGCTTGGCGTCCAGCCGTATGAACACTGAAGCTTTCTTT.

CDR3 coding DNA: TGTGCCAGCAACGGAGGACAGGGCCGGTCGGCTGAAGCTTTCTTT. As protein: CASNGGQGRSAEAFF. This sequence joins TRBV2 and TRBJ1-1; 8 bases align to TRBD1. With 7 bases clipped from V and 6 bases from J, the junction kept 13 bases outside the gene matches. CDR3 length equals 15 residues. Germline V gene sequence: CDR1 SNHLY, CDR2 FYNNEI.

The rearrangement uses TRBV30 and TRBJ2-7; D is possibly TRBD2 (7 bases). Germline CDR1 and CDR2: GTSNPN and SVGIG (reference sequence). The CDR3 consists of 13 residues. The V end lost 5 bases, the J end lost 2 bases, and 13 bases lay between the germline ends. DNA of the CDR3: TGTGCCTGGGCCGCGGGGGCCCCCTACGAGCAGTACTTC. The encoded protein is CAWAAGAPYEQYF.

This chain uses TRBV5-1 with TRBJ2-1, with D tentatively TRBD1 (6 bases). V was pared by 0 bases and J by 13 bases, with 17 bases between. Germline V CDR1 and CDR2: SGHRS, YFSETQ. CDR3 length: 14 amino acids. The CDR3 region has the DNA TGCGCCAGCAGCTTGGCCTCGGCAGGGGACCCCCAGTTCTTC. This translates into CASSLASAGDPQFF.

J is TRBJ2-1 and V is TRBV24-1; the match to TRBD2 covers 10 bases. The V gene end was trimmed by 4 bases and the J gene end by 7 bases; junction bases not matched to a gene: 9. The germline gives CDR1 KGHDR, CDR2 SFDVKD. CDR3 size: 16 residues. CDR3 residues: CATSDHSSGSGNEQFF. CDR3 DNA: TGTGCCACCAGTGACCACTCTAGCGGGAGTGGTAATGAGCAGTTCTTC.

The chain combines TRBV2 with TRBJ2-7; the D gene is possibly TRBD1 (6 bases). CDR1 and CDR2 (germline): SNHLY, FYNNEI. There are 14 residues in the CDR3. V was pared by 7 bases and J by 4 bases, with 17 bases between. The CDR3 protein is CASKVRQGKYEQYF. The CDR3 DNA is TGTGCCAGCAAGGTCAGGCAGGGGAAATACGAGCAGTACTTC.